The source of this TCR beta chain is a study of blood T cell repertoires in COVID-19. Turning to the study itself: Samples came from the United States, Italy and Spain, spanning acute and convalescent COVID-19. PBMCs, B-cell-depleted T cells, or T cells provided the cDNA or gDNA that made up the material.

The authors' processing: By means of reference gene primer amplification, nucleated cell counts were estimated. Clones were sequenced by immunoSEQ multiplex PCR, and TCRdb holds only the in-frame ones, with some missing. V and J calls and clone size come straight from that table; D and trimming were deduced from the DNA. The repertoire includes more than 70,000 clones, 75% to 90% of them detected once, and 0.95% to 1.5% sits in the top ten. With 0 bases clipped from V and 5 bases from J, the junction kept 3 bases outside the gene matches. The CDR3 has 14 amino acids. The germline gives CDR1 LGHNA, CDR2 YNFKEQ.

This chain uses TRBV4-2 with TRBJ1-2, with TRBD1 matching 7 bases. The sample comprised peripheral blood. The sequence was collected from an older man with active or convalescent COVID-19. The CDR3 protein is CASSQDQGEYGYTF. The CDR3 bases are TGTGCCAGCAGCCAAGACCAGGGGGAGTATGGCTACACCTTC.